This T cell receptor (beta chain) derives from a study of blood T cell repertoires in COVID-19. Study-wide context: T cells, B-cell-depleted T cells, or PBMCs supplied cDNA or gDNA.

Authors' analysis steps: Estimation of nucleated cell counts relied on the amplification of reference gene primers. Produced via immunoSEQ multiplex PCR; TCRdb's table is partial and in-frame only. That table supplies the V and J calls and clone size; D and trimming were determined from the DNA. The sample consists of approximately 230,000 clones, approximately 82% of them appearing once. V shed 4 bases and J 5 bases; nucleotides not matched to a gene: 7. The germline gives CDR1 SNHLY, CDR2 FYNNEI. The CDR3 is 14 residues long. The sample consisted of peripheral blood. This chain joins TRBV2 and TRBJ2-7, with 8 nucleotides matching TRBD2. The receptor was derived from an elderly man with acute or convalescent COVID-19. The CDR3 DNA reads as TGTGCCAGCAGTGTCCAGCGGGAGAGAAACGAGCAGTACTTC. Translated, it gives CASSVQRERNEQYF.